This entry concerns a single T cell receptor (beta chain). Original processing notes: Reference gene primer amplification yielded estimated nucleated cell counts. Method: immunoSEQ multiplex PCR; TCRdb's copy keeps in-frame clones and lacks some. The V and J calls and the clone size are those of that table, but D and trimming were determined from the DNA. The sample shows 100,000 or so clones, about 91% of them seen only once. This sample was included in a study of blood T cell repertoires in COVID-19. Study details: Samples taken during acute and convalescent COVID-19 were collected in the United States, Italy and Spain. PBMCs, B-cell-depleted T cells, or T cells were the source of the cDNA or gDNA that made up the material.

V shed 5 bases, J shed 0 bases, and the junction held 11 bases outside the gene matches. The CDR3 is 20 amino acids. From germline, CDR1 is MNHEY and CDR2 SMNVEV (reference sequence). The V and J genes are TRBV27 and TRBJ2-6; 12 bases are shared with TRBD1. Material: peripheral blood. The sequence was obtained from a man over 45 with acute or convalescent COVID-19. CDR3 protein: CASSLHPPGQGASGANVLTF. CDR3 sequence (DNA): TGTGCCAGCAGTCTACACCCACCGGGACAGGGGGCCTCTGGGGCCAACGTCCTGACTTTC.